These 5 T cell receptor beta chains came from one sample sequenced in a study of OX40 agonist ivuxolimab in advanced cancers. The table came from immunoSEQ multiplex PCR; TCRdb's copy has only in-frame clones and leaves some out. The data show around 15,000 clones, around nine tenths seen once. The sequenced sample was CD4+ or CD8+ T cells sorted from blood, obtained in a trial of the OX40 agonist ivuxolimab. These receptors were obtained from an adult with an advanced solid tumor such as melanoma, head and neck, liver or kidney cancer.

CDR3 DNA sequence: TGTGCCAGCAGCATACAAGCGGGAGCGGACGAGCAGTTCTTC. It specifies CASSIQAGADEQFF. This rearrangement joins TRBV7-2 to TRBJ2-1, with 8 positions matching TRBD2. This CDR3 is 14 amino acids long. CDR1 SGHTA and CDR2 FQGNSA come from the germline V gene. V was clipped by 5 bases and J by 10 bases; unmatched bases: 10.

This clone was observed a single time. The V call is TRBV7-8, the J call TRBJ1-2, with D perhaps TRBD1 (5 bases). The germline CDR1 and CDR2 sequences are SGHVS and FQNEAQ. CDR3 length: 13 amino acids. The germline V and J ends were trimmed by 2 bases and 4 bases, with 8 bases remaining between them. CDR3 DNA: TGTGCCAGCAGCTTACAGGGTGCCTATGGCTACACCTTC. Its translation is CASSLQGAYGYTF.

The chain combines TRBV10-1 with TRBJ2-3, with TRBD2 matching 8 bases. Germline CDR1 and CDR2: WNHNN and SYGVQD (reference sequence). V lost 6 bases and J lost 2; bases outside the gene matches: 4. This CDR3 has 14 amino acids. CDR3 bases: TGCGCCAGCAGCCTAGCGGGCTACACAGATACGCAGTATTTT. The encoded protein is CASSLAGYTDTQYF.

This chain connects TRBV11-1 to TRBJ1-1; D perhaps matches TRBD1 (6 bases). There are 15 residues in the CDR3. CDR1 SGHAT and CDR2 FQDESV come from the germline V gene (reference sequence). V lost 5 bases and J lost 5, with 18 bases in between. Here the CDR3 DNA reads TGTGCCAGCAGCCCGCCCCGGGGGGCGGGTACTGAAGCTTTCTTT. Its protein is CASSPPRGAGTEAFF.

The chain is built from TRBV19 and TRBJ2-1; 8 nucleotides agree with TRBD1. There are 16 residues in the CDR3. The germline V gene encodes CDR1 LNHDA and CDR2 SQIVND (reference sequence). The junction had 9 bases not matched to a gene; V was cut back by 6 bases and J by 2 bases. This chain's CDR3 is CASSVAGTGAYNEQFF. The CDR3 DNA follows: TGTGCCAGTAGCGTCGCCGGGACAGGAGCCTACAATGAGCAGTTCTTC.